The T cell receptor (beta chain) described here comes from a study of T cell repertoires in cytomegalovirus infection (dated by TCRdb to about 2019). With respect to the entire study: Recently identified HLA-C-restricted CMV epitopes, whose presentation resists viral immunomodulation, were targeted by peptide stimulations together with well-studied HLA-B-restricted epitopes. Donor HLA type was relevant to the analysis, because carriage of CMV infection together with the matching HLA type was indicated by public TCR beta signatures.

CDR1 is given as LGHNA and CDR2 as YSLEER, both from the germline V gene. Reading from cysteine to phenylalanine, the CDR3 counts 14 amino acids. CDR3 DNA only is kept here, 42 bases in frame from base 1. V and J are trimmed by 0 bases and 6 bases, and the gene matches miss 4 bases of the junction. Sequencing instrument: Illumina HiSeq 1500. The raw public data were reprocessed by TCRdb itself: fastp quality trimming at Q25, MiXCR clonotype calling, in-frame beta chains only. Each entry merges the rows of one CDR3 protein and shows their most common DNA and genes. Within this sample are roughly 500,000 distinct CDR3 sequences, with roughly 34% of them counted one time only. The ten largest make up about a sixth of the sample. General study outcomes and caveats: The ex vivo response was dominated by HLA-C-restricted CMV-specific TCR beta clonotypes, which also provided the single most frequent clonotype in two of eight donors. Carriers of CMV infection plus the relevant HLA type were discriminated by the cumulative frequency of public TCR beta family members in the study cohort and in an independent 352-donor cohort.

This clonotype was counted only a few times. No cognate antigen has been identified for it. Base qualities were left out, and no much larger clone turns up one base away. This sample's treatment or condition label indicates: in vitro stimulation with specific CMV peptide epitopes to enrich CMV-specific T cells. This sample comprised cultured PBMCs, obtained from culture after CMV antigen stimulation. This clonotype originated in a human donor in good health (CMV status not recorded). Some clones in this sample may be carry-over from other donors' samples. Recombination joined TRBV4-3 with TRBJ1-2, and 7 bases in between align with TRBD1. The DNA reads TGCGCCAGCAGCCAAGAGCAGCAGGGGGATGGCTACACCTTC. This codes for CASSQEQQGDGYTF.